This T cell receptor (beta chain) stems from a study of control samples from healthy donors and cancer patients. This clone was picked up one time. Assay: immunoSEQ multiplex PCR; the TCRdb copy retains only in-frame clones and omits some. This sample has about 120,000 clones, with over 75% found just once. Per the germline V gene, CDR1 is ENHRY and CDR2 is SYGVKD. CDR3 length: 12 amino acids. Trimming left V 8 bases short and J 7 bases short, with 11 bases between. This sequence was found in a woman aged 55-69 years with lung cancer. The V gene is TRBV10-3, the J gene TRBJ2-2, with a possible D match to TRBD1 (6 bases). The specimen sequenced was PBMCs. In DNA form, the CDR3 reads TGTGCCATCGGGGCAGGGGACGGGGAGCTGTTTTTT. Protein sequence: CAIGAGDGELFF.